This section outlines one T cell receptor beta chain sequence together with its context. This sample is part of a study of PD-1 blockade in classical Hodgkin lymphoma. TCRdb keeps only in-frame clones here, not all; method: immunoSEQ multiplex PCR. This table holds under 80,000 clones, roughly 92% found once. As to time point: newly diagnosed, previously untreated cHL patient sample. Material: peripheral blood mononuclear cells (PBMCs). The source is a human donor with classical Hodgkin lymphoma.

CDR3: CASSSPRPGANVLTF. DNA of the CDR3: TGTGCCAGCAGCTCACCCAGACCTGGGGCCAACGTCCTGACTTTC. The chain links TRBV7-9 to TRBJ2-6; D remains ambiguous. The CDR3 extends over 15 amino acids. The V end lost 4 bases, the J end lost 2 bases, and 9 bases lay between the germline ends. In germline, CDR1 is SEHNR, CDR2 FQNEAQ (reference sequence).